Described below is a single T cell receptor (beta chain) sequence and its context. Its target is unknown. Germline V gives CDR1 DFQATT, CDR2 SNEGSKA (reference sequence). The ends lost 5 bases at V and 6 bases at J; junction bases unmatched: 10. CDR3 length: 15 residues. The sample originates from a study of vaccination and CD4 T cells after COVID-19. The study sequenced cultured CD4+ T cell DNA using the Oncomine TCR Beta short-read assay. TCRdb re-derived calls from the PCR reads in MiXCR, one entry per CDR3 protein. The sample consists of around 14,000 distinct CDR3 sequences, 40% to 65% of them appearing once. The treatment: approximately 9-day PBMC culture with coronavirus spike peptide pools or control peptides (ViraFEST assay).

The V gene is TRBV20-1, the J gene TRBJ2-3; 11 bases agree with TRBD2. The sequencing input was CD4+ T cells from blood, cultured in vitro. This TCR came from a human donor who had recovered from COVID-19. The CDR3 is CSAGNSGRAIDTQYF. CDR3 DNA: TGCAGTGCTGGAAATAGCGGGAGGGCCATCGATACGCAGTATTTT.